This TCR beta chain was identified in a study of OX40 agonist ivuxolimab in advanced cancers. General study results and limits: There were, on average, more expanded clones in CD8+ T cells than in CD4+. Blood T cells, both CD4+ and CD8+, expanded clonally by week 6 at 0.1 to 3.0 mg/kg.

In regard to this clone: Its target is not known.

The germline gives CDR1 MNHEY, CDR2 SMNVEV (reference sequence). This CDR3 has 14 residues. The ends were cut back, 4 bases at V and 6 bases at J, with 13 bases in the middle. Sequencing used immunoSEQ multiplex PCR; TCRdb keeps in-frame clones, though not all of them. This sample has under 65,000 clones; around 89% occur once, and the top ten carry approximately 10%. This clonotype originated in an adult with an advanced solid tumor such as melanoma, head and neck, liver or kidney cancer. The chain recombines TRBV27 with TRBJ1-5, with no clear D. The sequencing used CD4+ or CD8+ T cells sorted from blood, collected in a trial of the OX40 agonist ivuxolimab. The DNA of the CDR3 is TGTGCCAGCAGTTCAATACCTATCACTCAGCCCCAGCATTTT. It translates to CASSSIPITQPQHF.